A selection of T cell receptor beta chains follows, all from one sample in a study of control samples from healthy donors and cancer patients. Profiled with immunoSEQ multiplex PCR; TCRdb holds only in-frame clones, not every one. The table lists 100,000 to 150,000 clones, roughly 90% of them singletons, with around 2.1% in the top ten. Material for sequencing was blood. These TCRs come from a woman in her 50s in good health. Each CDR3 is given with its conserved first and last residue. A D gene is named only where the DNA matches it firmly. Some rows mark clone size as missing; the rest say once, few, many or name a class of expanded clone.

V,D,J,size,CDR3,DNA
TRBV6-5,-,TRBJ1-5,-,CASSKQQNQPQHF,TGTGCCAGCAGTAAACAGCAAAATCAGCCCCAGCATTTT
TRBV19,-,TRBJ2-1,-,CASSIRSGRGAYNEQFF,TGTGCCAGTAGTATCAGGTCTGGGAGGGGGGCCTACAATGAGCAGTTCTTC
TRBV7-8,TRBD1,TRBJ2-2,-,CASSLRQGMDTGELFF,TGTGCCAGCAGCTTAAGACAGGGAATGGACACCGGGGAGCTGTTTTTT
TRBV25-1,-,TRBJ2-1,-,CASRSSYEQFF,TGTGCCAGCAGATCTAGTTATGAGCAGTTCTTC
TRBV5-8,-,TRBJ1-2,once,CASSPDLQGPHYGYTF,TGTGCCAGCAGCCCAGACCTTCAGGGGCCTCACTATGGCTACACCTTC
TRBV12-3/TRBV12-4,-,TRBJ1-1,-,CATQRGVNTEAFF,TGTGCCACCCAACGGGGGGTGAACACTGAAGCTTTCTTT
TRBV5-6,-,TRBJ2-2,-,CASSPARGAGYGELFF,TGTGCCAGCAGCCCCGCTCGCGGGGCAGGATACGGGGAGCTGTTTTTT
TRBV30,TRBD1,TRBJ1-1,once,CVADRGKNTEAFF,TGTGTCGCGGACAGGGGAAAGAACACTGAAGCTTTCTTT
TRBV7-8,-,TRBJ1-4,-,CASSLGRTNEKLFF,TGTGCCAGCAGCCTAGGACGTACTAATGAAAAACTGTTTTTT
TRBV28,TRBD1,TRBJ2-7,-,CASRPGTGLYEQYF,TGTGCCAGCAGACCCGGGACAGGGCTTTACGAGCAGTACTTC
TRBV7-9,-,TRBJ1-5,-,CASSLAGPGGNQPQHF,TGTGCCAGCAGCTTAGCGGGCCCGGGGGGCAATCAGCCCCAGCATTTT
TRBV5-5,-,TRBJ1-3,-,CASSLWQRNTIYF,TGTGCCAGCAGCTTGTGGCAGAGAAACACCATATATTTT
TRBV15,-,TRBJ2-6,once,CATSRSIHSGANVLTF,TGTGCCACCAGCAGATCGATTCACTCTGGGGCCAACGTCCTGACTTTC
TRBV6-5,-,TRBJ1-6,-,CASIPNRSYNSPLHF,TGTGCCAGCATACCTAATCGCTCCTATAATTCACCCCTCCACTTT
TRBV19,TRBD2,TRBJ2-5,once,CASSKPSGRDQETQYF,TGTGCCAGTAGCAAACCTAGCGGGAGAGACCAAGAGACCCAGTACTTC
TRBV14,-,TRBJ2-7,-,CASSQLTGPQSEQYF,TGTGCCAGCAGCCAACTGACAGGTCCGCAGAGCGAGCAGTACTTC
TRBV28,-,TRBJ1-4,-,CASSSTAEKLFF,TGTGCCAGCAGCTCAACCGCTGAAAAACTGTTTTTT
TRBV27,TRBD1,TRBJ1-1,-,CATSGTGNTEAFF,TGTGCCACCTCAGGGACAGGTAACACTGAAGCTTTCTTT
TRBV5-1,TRBD2,TRBJ2-1,-,CASSLASGGSNEQFF,TGCGCCAGCAGCTTGGCTAGCGGGGGGTCGAATGAGCAGTTCTTC
TRBV5-1,-,TRBJ1-1,once,CASSLEEGTRAPEAFF,TGCGCCAGCAGCTTGGAGGAGGGAACTCGGGCCCCTGAAGCTTTCTTT
TRBV7-6,TRBD2,TRBJ2-5,-,CASSFRTSGQETQYF,TGTGCCAGCAGCTTCCGGACTAGCGGGCAAGAGACCCAGTACTTC
TRBV18,-,TRBJ2-3,-,CASSPWGIDGDTQYF,TGTGCCAGCTCACCATGGGGGATCGATGGAGATACGCAGTATTTT
TRBV11-2,-,TRBJ1-5,-,CASSLTGTGNQPQHF,TGTGCCAGCAGCTTAACGGGGACGGGCAATCAGCCCCAGCATTTT
TRBV27,-,TRBJ1-2,-,CASSPGHPKYGYTF,TGTGCCAGCAGTCCGGGACACCCAAAATATGGCTACACCTTC
TRBV7-9,-,TRBJ2-1,-,CASSLVSGEQFF,TGTGCCAGCAGTCTCGTGAGTGGTGAGCAGTTCTTC
TRBV6-1,-,TRBJ2-3,once,CASSEALRMLTDTQYF,TGTGCCAGCAGTGAAGCGCTTCGAATGTTAACAGATACGCAGTATTTT
TRBV30,-,TRBJ1-6,once,CAWSVLAGGGRGSPLHF,TGTGCCTGGAGTGTACTGGCAGGCGGGGGGCGGGGCTCACCCCTCCACTTT
TRBV27,TRBD1,TRBJ2-1,-,CASSPITGQYNEQFF,TGTGCCAGCAGTCCTATCACGGGACAGTACAATGAGCAGTTCTTC
TRBV19,-,TRBJ1-1,once,CASSIGPNTEAFF,TGTGCCAGTAGTATAGGACCTAACACTGAAGCTTTCTTT
TRBV6-5,TRBD1,TRBJ1-2,-,CASSTDRGLHGYTF,TGTGCCAGCAGTACAGACAGGGGGCTTCATGGCTACACCTTC
TRBV19,TRBD1,TRBJ1-5,few,CASSVQGANQPQHF,TGTGCCAGTAGTGTACAGGGGGCCAATCAGCCCCAGCATTTT
TRBV6-5,TRBD1,TRBJ2-5,-,CASRGTGRETQYF,TGTGCCAGCAGAGGGACAGGGCGCGAGACCCAGTACTTC
TRBV19,TRBD1,TRBJ2-1,-,CASSINRGQNEQFF,TGTGCCAGTAGTATAAACAGGGGGCAGAATGAGCAGTTCTTC
TRBV6-1,-,TRBJ2-5,-,CASSEYRGTPGETQYF,TGTGCCAGCAGTGAGTACCGCGGGACTCCGGGGGAGACCCAGTACTTC
TRBV6-6,-,TRBJ2-7,-,CASSYSTFAEQYF,TGTGCCAGCAGTTACTCGACTTTCGCCGAGCAGTACTTC
TRBV3-1/TRBV3-2,-,TRBJ1-1,-,CASSQGDGSAFF,TGTGCCAGCAGCCAAGGGGACGGGTCGGCTTTCTTT
TRBV29-1,TRBD2,TRBJ2-1,few,CSGGLGSYNEQFF,TGCAGCGGAGGACTAGGCTCCTACAATGAGCAGTTCTTC
TRBV2,-,TRBJ1-5,-,CASSGPRVSGNQPQHF,TGTGCCAGCAGTGGGCCGAGAGTCTCTGGCAATCAGCCCCAGCATTTT
TRBV11-2,TRBD2,TRBJ2-7,-,CASSRTSGRLEQYF,TGTGCCAGCAGTAGGACTAGCGGTCGCCTCGAGCAGTACTTC